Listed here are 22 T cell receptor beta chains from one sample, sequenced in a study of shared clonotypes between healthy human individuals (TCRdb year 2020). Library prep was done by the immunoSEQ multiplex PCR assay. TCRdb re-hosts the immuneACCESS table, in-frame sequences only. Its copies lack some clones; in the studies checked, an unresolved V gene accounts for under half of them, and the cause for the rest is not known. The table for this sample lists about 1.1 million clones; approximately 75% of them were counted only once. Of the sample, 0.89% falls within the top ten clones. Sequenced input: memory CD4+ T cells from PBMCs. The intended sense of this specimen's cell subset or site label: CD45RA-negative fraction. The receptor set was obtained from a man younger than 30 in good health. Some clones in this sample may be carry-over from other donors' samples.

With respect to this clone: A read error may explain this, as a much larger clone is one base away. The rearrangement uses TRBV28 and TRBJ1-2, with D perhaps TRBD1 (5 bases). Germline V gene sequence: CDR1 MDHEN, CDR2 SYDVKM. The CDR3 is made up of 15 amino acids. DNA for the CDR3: TGTGCCAGCAGTCCCGCCGGGACCACTAACTATGGCTACGCCTTC. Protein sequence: CASSPAGTTNYGYAF.

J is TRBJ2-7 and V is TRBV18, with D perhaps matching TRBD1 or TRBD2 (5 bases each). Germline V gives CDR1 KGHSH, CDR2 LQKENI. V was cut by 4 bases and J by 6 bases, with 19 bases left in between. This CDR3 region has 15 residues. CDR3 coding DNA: TGTGCCAGCTCACAAGCGTTCGGGACGGGTGGCGAGCAGTACTTC. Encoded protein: CASSQAFGTGGEQYF. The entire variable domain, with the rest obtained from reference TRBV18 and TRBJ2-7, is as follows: NAGVMQNPRHLVRRRGQEARLRCSPMKGHSHVYWYRQLPEEGLKFMVYLQKENIIDESGMPKERFSAEFPKEGPSILRIQQVVRGDSAAYFCASSQAFGTGGEQYFGPGTRLTVT.

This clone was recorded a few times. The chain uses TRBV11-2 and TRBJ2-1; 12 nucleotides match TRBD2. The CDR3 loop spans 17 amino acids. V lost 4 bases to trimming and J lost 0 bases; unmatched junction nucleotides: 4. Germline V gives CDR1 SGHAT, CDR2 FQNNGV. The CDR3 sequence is CASSSRTSGTSYNEQFF. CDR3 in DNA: TGTGCCAGCAGCTCAAGGACTAGCGGGACCTCCTACAATGAGCAGTTCTTC. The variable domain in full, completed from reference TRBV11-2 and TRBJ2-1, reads EAGVAQSPRYKIIEKRQSVAFWCNPISGHATLYWYQQILGQGPKLLIQFQNNGVVDDSQLPKDRFSAERLKGVDSTLKIQPAKLEDSAVYLCASSSRTSGTSYNEQFFGPGTRLTVL.

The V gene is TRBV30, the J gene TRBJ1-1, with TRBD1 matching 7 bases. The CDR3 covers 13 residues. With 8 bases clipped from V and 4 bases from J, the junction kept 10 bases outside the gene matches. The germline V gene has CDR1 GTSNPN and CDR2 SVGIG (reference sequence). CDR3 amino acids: CAGKTGSGTEAFF. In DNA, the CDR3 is TGTGCCGGGAAGACAGGGTCGGGCACTGAAGCTTTCTTT.

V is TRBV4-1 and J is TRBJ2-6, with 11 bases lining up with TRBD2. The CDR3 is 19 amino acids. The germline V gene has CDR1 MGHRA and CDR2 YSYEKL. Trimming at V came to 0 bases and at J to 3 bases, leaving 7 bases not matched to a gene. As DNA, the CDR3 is TGCGCCAGCAGCCAAGAAAGACTAGCGGGAAAACGTGGGGCCAACGTCCTGACTTTC. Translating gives CASSQERLAGKRGANVLTF.

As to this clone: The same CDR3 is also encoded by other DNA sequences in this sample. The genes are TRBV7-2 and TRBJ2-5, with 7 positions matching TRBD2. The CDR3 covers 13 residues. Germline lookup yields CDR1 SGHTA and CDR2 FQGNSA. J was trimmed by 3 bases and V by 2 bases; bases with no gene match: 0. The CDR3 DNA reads TGTGCCAGCAGCTTAAGCGGGAAAGAGACCCAGTACTTC. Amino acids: CASSLSGKETQYF.

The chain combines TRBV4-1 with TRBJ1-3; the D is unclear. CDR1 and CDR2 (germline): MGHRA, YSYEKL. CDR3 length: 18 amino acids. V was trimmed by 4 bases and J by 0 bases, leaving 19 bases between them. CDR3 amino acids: CASSRILISESSGNTIYF. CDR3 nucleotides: TGCGCCAGCAGCCGAATCCTAATCTCTGAGAGCTCTGGAAACACCATATATTTT.

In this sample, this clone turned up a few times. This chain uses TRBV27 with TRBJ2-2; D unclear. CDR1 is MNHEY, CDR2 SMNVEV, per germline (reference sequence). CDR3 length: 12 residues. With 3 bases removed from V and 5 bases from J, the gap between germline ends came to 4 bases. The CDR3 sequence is CASSFPTGELFF. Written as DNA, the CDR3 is TGTGCCAGCAGTTTCCCAACCGGGGAGCTGTTTTTT.

DNA of the CDR3: TGTGCCAGCAGTGAATATGGCGGACTCGGACTGGAAGCTTTCTTT. Translation: CASSEYGGLGLEAFF. V and J are TRBV25-1 and TRBJ1-1; D unclear. The CDR3 extends over 15 amino acids. CDR1 and CDR2 (germline): MGHDK, SYGVNS. V gave up 0 bases and J gave up 8 bases, with 16 bases separating them.

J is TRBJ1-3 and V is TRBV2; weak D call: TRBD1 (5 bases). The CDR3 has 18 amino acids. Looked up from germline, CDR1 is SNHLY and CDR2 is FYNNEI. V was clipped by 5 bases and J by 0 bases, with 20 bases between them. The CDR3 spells CASSLDRDRSSSGNTIYF. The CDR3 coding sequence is TGTGCCAGCAGTTTAGACAGAGATCGATCCTCCTCTGGAAACACCATATATTTT.

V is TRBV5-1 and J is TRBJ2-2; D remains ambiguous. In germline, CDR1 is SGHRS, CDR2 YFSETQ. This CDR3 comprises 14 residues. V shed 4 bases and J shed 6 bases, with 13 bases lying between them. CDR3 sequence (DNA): TGCGCCAGCAGCGATCTGGGAAGCGCCGGGGAGCTGTTTTTT. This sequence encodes CASSDLGSAGELFF.

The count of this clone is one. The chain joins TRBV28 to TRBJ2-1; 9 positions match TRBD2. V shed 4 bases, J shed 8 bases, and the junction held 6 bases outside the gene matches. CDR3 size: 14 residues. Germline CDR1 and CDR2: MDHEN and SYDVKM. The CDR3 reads CASSSPAGGYEQFF. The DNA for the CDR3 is TGTGCCAGCAGTTCCCCAGCGGGAGGATATGAGCAGTTCTTC.

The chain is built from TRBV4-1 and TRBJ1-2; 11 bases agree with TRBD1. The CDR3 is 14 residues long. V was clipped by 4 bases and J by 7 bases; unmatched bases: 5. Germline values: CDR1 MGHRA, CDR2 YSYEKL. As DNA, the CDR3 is TGCGCCAGCAGCCCGGCGGACAGGGGGCTTGGCTACACCTTC. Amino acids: CASSPADRGLGYTF.

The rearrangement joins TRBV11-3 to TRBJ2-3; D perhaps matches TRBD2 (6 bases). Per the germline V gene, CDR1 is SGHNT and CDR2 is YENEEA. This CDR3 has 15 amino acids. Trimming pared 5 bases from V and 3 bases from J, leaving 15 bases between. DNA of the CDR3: TGTGCCAGCAGCCCGGGAACGGGGAGGACAGATACGCAGTATTTT. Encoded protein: CASSPGTGRTDTQYF.

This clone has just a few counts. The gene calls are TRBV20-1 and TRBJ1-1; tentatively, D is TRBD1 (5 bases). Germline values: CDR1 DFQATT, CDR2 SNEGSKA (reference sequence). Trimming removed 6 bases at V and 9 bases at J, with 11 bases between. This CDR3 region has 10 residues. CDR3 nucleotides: TGCAGTGCGCCAGGGATTAAAGCTTTCTTT. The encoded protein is CSAPGIKAFF.

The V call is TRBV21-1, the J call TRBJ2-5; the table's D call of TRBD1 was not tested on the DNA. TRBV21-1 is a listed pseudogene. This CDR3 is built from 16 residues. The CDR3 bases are TGTGCCAGCAGCGAACACCCCGGCCAGGGGGTAGAGACCCAGTACTTC. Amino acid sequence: CASSEHPGQGVETQYF.

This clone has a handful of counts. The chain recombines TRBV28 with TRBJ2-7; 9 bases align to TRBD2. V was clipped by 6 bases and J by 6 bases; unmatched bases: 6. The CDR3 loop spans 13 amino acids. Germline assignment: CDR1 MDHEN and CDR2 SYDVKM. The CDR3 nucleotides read TGTGCCAGCAGCCCGGGACTAGCTGGCGAGCAGTACTTC. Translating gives CASSPGLAGEQYF.

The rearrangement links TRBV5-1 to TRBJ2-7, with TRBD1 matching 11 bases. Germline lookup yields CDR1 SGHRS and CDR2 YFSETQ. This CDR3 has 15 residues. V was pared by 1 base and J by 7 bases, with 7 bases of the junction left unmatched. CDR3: CASSLQDRGRREQYF. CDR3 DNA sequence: TGCGCCAGCAGCTTGCAGGACAGGGGGCGGAGGGAGCAGTACTTC.

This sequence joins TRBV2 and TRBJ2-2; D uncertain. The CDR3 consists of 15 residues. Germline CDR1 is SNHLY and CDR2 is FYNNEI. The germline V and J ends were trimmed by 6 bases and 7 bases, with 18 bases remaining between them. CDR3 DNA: TGTGCCAGCAGCCAAAACGGCTTATCCGGCGGGGAGCTGTTTTTT. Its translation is CASSQNGLSGGELFF.

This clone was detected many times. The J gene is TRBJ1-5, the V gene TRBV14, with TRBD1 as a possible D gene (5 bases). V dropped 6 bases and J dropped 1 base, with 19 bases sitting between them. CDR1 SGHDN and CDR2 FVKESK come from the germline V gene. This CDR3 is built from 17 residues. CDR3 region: CASSEPTGDSSNQPQHF. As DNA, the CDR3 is TGTGCCAGCAGTGAGCCGACGGGGGATTCGAGCAATCAGCCCCAGCATTTT.

The CDR3 bases are TGTGCCAGCAGTTCGTCCAGATCCTCCTACGAGCAGTACTTC. It translates to CASSSSRSSYEQYF. This sequence joins TRBV11-1 and TRBJ2-7; D is uncertain. The ends were cut back, 6 bases at V and 0 bases at J, with 12 bases in the middle. CDR1 is SGHAT and CDR2 is FQDESV in the germline V gene (reference sequence). CDR3 size: 14 residues.

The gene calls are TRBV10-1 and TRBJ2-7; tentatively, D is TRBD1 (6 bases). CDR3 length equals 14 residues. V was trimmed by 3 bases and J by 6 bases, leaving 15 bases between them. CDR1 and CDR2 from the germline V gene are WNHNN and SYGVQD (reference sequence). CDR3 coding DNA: TGCGCCAGCAGTGACAGGGCCTGGGGGCGCGAGCAGTACTTC. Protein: CASSDRAWGREQYF.